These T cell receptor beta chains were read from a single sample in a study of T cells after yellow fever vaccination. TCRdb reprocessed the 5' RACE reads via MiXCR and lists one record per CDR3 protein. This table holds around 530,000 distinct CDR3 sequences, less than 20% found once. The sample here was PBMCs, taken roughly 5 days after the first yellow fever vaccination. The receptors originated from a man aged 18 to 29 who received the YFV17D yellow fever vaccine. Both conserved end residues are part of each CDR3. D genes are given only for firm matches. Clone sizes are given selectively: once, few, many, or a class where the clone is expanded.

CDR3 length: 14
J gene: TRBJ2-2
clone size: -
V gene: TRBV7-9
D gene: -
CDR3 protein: CASSPPRGDGELFF
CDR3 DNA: TGTGCCAGCAGCCCCCCGAGAGGGGACGGGGAGCTGTTTTTT

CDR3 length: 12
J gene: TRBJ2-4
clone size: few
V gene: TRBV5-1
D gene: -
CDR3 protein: CASRDDSNIQYF
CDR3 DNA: TGCGCCAGCAGGGACGACAGCAACATTCAGTACTTC

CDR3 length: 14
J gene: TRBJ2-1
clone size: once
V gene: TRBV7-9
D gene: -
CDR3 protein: CASSLGVSIDEQFF
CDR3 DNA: TGTGCCAGCAGCTTAGGAGTTTCGATTGATGAGCAGTTCTTC

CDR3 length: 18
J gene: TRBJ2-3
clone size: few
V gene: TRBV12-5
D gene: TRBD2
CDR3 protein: CASGTSVTRGEDTDTQYF
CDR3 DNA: TGTGCTAGTGGTACCTCCGTAACGCGGGGGGAAGACACAGATACGCAGTATTTT

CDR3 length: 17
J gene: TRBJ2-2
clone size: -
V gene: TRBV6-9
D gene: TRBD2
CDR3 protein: CASPIRVAGTNTGELFF
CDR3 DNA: TGTGCCAGCCCCATTAGAGTAGCGGGGACGAACACCGGGGAGCTGTTTTTT

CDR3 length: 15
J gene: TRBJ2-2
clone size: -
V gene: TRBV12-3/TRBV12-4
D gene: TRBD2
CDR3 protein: CASSFKLAPPRELFF
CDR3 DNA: TGTGCCAGCAGCTTTAAACTAGCGCCCCCCCGGGAGCTGTTTTTT

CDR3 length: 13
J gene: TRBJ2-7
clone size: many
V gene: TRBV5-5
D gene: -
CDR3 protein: CASSFGRSYEQYF
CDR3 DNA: TGTGCCAGCAGCTTCGGTCGTTCCTACGAGCAGTACTTC

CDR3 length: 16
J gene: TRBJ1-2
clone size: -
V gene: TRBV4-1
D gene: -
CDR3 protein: CASSQDTAEINYGYTF
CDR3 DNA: TGCGCCAGCAGCCAAGATACGGCAGAGATTAACTATGGCTACACCTTC

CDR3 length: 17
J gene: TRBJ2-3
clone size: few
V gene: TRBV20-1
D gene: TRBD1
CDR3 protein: CSARQDRGFITTDTQYF
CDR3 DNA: TGCAGTGCTAGACAGGACAGGGGCTTCATTACCACAGATACGCAGTATTTT

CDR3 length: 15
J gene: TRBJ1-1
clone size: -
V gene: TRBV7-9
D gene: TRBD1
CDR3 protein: CASSYQTGTGTEAFF
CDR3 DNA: TGTGCCAGCAGTTACCAGACAGGGACGGGGACTGAAGCTTTCTTT

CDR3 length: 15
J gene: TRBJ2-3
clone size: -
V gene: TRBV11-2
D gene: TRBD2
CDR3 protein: CASRSTSGSTDTQYF
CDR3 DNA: TGTGCCAGCAGATCGACTAGCGGTAGCACAGATACGCAGTATTTT

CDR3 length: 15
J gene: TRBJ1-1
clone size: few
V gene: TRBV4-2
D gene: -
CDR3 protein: CASSQVRTANTEAFF
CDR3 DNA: TGTGCCAGCAGCCAAGTCCGGACGGCCAACACTGAAGCTTTCTTT

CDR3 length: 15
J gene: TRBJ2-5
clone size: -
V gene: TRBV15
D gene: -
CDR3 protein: CATSRDLVSQETQYF
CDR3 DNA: TGTGCCACCAGCAGAGATCTGGTTTCTCAAGAGACCCAGTACTTC

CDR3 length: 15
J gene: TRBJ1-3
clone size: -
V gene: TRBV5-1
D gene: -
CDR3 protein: CASSLMGAQGNTIYF
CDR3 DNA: TGCGCCAGCAGCTTGATGGGGGCTCAGGGAAACACCATATATTTT

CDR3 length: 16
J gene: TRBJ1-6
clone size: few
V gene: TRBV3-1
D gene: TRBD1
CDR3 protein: CASSQDRRRGDSPLHF
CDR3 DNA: TGTGCCAGCAGCCAAGATCGGCGCAGGGGGGATTCACCCCTCCACTTT

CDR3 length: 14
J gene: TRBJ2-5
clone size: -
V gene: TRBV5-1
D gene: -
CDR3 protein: CASSLGSTQETQYF
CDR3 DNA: TGCGCCAGCAGCTTGGGCAGTACCCAAGAGACCCAGTACTTC

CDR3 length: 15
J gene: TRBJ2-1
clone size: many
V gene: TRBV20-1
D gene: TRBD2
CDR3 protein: CSASWRGGVYNEQFF
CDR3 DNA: TGCAGTGCTAGTTGGCGGGGGGGGGTCTACAATGAGCAGTTCTTC

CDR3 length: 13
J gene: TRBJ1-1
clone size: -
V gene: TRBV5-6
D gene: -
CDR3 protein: CASSGSWNTEAFF
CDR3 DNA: TGTGCCAGCAGCGGATCCTGGAACACTGAAGCTTTCTTT

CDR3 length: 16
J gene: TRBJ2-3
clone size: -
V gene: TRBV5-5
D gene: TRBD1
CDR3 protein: CASSLGGQGFIDTQYF
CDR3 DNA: TGTGCCAGCAGCTTGGGAGGACAGGGTTTTATAGATACGCAGTATTTT